One and the same sample provided the 27 T cell receptor beta chains below, sequenced in a study of T cells in Graves' hyperthyroidism and ophthalmopathy. Amplified TCR beta CDR3 regions derived from RNA transcripts. HTBI primers were the set used in a first-round RT-PCR of the TCR CDR3. TCRdb itself ran the multiplex PCR reads through MiXCR, one entry per CDR3 protein. The sample has about 400,000 distinct CDR3 sequences, about 14% seen once. Source material: blood. These receptors all stem from a man aged 50-59 years with Graves' ophthalmopathy.

This clonotype came up many times. The rearrangement links TRBV30 to TRBJ1-1; tentative D call: TRBD1 (5 bases). CDR1 is GTSNPN and CDR2 is SVGIG in the germline V gene (reference sequence). Trimming took off 2 bases at V and 5 bases at J, with 18 bases between the two ends. This CDR3 spans 15 amino acids. CDR3 sequence reads: CAWSPLGGMRTEAFF. In DNA form, the CDR3 reads TGTGCCTGGAGTCCGCTCGGGGGGATGAGGACTGAAGCTTTCTTT.

Many counts were recorded for this clonotype. The V and J genes are TRBV14 and TRBJ2-7; D might be TRBD2 (6 bases). Trimming cost V 1 base and J 4 bases, with 8 bases left between them. Germline CDR1 and CDR2: SGHDN and FVKESK. The CDR3 is 13 residues long. This chain's CDR3 is CASSQGAGYEQYF. CDR3 DNA: TGTGCCAGCAGCCAAGGTGCGGGGTACGAGCAGTACTTC.

This clonotype was recorded at least ten times. The V and J genes are TRBV9 and TRBJ2-1; D remains unclear. Germline CDR1 is SGDLS and CDR2 is YYNGEE. Trimming removed 0 bases at V and 3 bases at J, with 10 bases between. The CDR3 sequence is 15 residues long. CDR3 nucleotide sequence: TGTGCCAGCAGCGTAGGAGGCACAGACTACAATGAGCAGTTCTTC. This codes for CASSVGGTDYNEQFF.

This clonotype was seen ten or more times. The V gene is TRBV12-3 or TRBV12-4, the J gene TRBJ2-7; D ambiguous. The V gene lost 2 bases and the J gene lost 2 bases, with 10 bases spanning the gap. This CDR3 spans 14 amino acids. The CDR3 DNA reads TGTGCCAGCAGTTTATTCAGGACGGCCTACGAGCAGTACTTC. Protein sequence: CASSLFRTAYEQYF.

This clonotype was recorded a few times. V gene TRBV5-5 combines with J gene TRBJ2-2, with 7 positions matching TRBD2. With V trimmed by 3 bases and J by 8 bases, 13 bases remained unmatched. CDR3 length: 16 residues. Germline CDR1 reads SGHKS; CDR2 reads YYEKEE (reference sequence). The CDR3 nucleotides read TGTGCCAGCAGCTCGGAGACTAGCACAAAGATTGGGGAGCTGTTTTTT. Protein product: CASSSETSTKIGELFF.

The sample holds many counts of this clonotype. V gene TRBV20-1 combines with J gene TRBJ1-6, with D possibly matching TRBD1 (5 bases). The CDR3 runs 17 residues. The germline CDR1 and CDR2 sequences are DFQATT and SNEGSKA (reference sequence). The ends were cut back, 0 bases at V and 14 bases at J, with 26 bases in the middle. The CDR3 DNA is TGCAGTGCTAGAGAGGAGGCCCCCCCAGGGAGCAGAGATTCCCTCCACTTT. This gives the protein CSAREEAPPGSRDSLHF.

This clonotype was counted a few times. The rearrangement uses TRBV27 and TRBJ2-1; D is undetermined. The V gene's germline CDR1 is MNHEY and CDR2 SMNVEV (reference sequence). This CDR3 region has 16 residues. V lost 8 bases to trimming and J lost 0 bases, with 17 bases between them. CDR3 in DNA: TGTGCCAGCTCCTCAAGTGCGGCTACCTCCTACAATGAGCAGTTCTTC. It translates to CASSSSAATSYNEQFF.

This clonotype appeared many times. The chain links TRBV20-1 to TRBJ2-1, with 9 bases lining up with TRBD2. The trim removed 5 bases at V and 7 bases at J, leaving 18 bases unmatched. This CDR3 region has 17 residues. CDR1 is DFQATT, CDR2 SNEGSKA, per germline (reference sequence). The CDR3 DNA is TGCAGTGCTGGGGCGAAACAGGGGCTAGCGGGAAAAAATGAGCAGTTCTTC. This translates into CSAGAKQGLAGKNEQFF.

To note about this clonotype: A much larger clone lies one base from this, so it may be a read error. V is TRBV12-3 or TRBV12-4 and J is TRBJ1-1; maybe TRBD1 (5 bases). CDR3 length: 13 residues. The germline V and J ends were trimmed by 3 bases and 5 bases, with 10 bases remaining between them. CDR3 amino acids: CASSFGAGTEAFF. CDR3 coding DNA: TGTGCCAGCAGTTTCGGGGCGGGGACTGAAGCTTTCTTT.

This clonotype occurred many times. The CDR3 loop reads CASSSKDSMNTEAFF. CDR3 DNA sequence: TGTGCCAGCAGCTCCAAGGACAGTATGAACACTGAAGCTTTCTTT. The rearrangement uses TRBV7-9 and TRBJ1-1; TRBD1 is a possible D gene (6 bases). Germline assignment: CDR1 SEHNR and CDR2 FQNEAQ (reference sequence). CDR3 length: 15 residues. V shed 4 bases and J shed 0 bases, with 12 bases lying between them.

The chain uses TRBV18 and TRBJ1-4; TRBD1 matches 9 bases. V dropped 5 bases and J dropped 8; count of bases not matched to a gene: 9. From germline, CDR1 is KGHSH and CDR2 LQKENI. There are 15 residues in the CDR3. CDR3 nucleotide sequence: TGTGCCAGCTCATCCTCGACAGGGGGGTCGGAAAAACTGTTTTTT. Translating it yields CASSSSTGGSEKLFF.

A few counts support this clonotype. This chain connects TRBV28 to TRBJ2-1, with TRBD2 as a possible D gene (6 bases). The CDR3 runs to 15 residues. V was cut by 5 bases and J by 4 bases, with 15 bases left in between. CDR1 and CDR2 (germline): MDHEN, SYDVKM. The CDR3 DNA reads as TGTGCCAGCAGTACCCCGGGACTCTCATACAATGAGCAGTTCTTC. It yields the protein CASSTPGLSYNEQFF.

V gene TRBV19 combines with J gene TRBJ2-4, with a tentative D call TRBD2 (5 bases). The CDR3 is 16 residues long. Trimming left V 7 bases short and J 8 bases short, with 24 bases between. The V gene's germline CDR1 is LNHDA and CDR2 SQIVND (reference sequence). The CDR3 protein is CASTPSGPRAGYIQYF. CDR3 sequence (DNA): TGTGCCAGTACCCCCTCGGGTCCTCGGGCGGGCTACATTCAGTACTTC.

This clonotype was counted ten times or more. V usage is TRBV20-1 and J usage is TRBJ1-5, with a tentative D call TRBD1 (6 bases). CDR3 length equals 14 residues. Germline V gives CDR1 DFQATT, CDR2 SNEGSKA (reference sequence). The ends were cut back, 1 base at V and 5 bases at J, with 12 bases in the middle. DNA of the CDR3: TGCAGTGCTAGAGTAGCGTCAGGGGATCAGCCCCAGCATTTT. Amino acids: CSARVASGDQPQHF.

This clonotype was observed at least ten times. The chain combines TRBV20-1 with TRBJ2-2; 11 bases are a match to TRBD2. Germline assignment: CDR1 DFQATT and CDR2 SNEGSKA (reference sequence). Trimming cost V 1 base and J 4 bases; bases outside gene matches: 11. The CDR3 covers 18 residues. In DNA, the CDR3 is TGCAGTGCTAGAGTATTTGCTAGCGGGAGGAGGAGCACCGGGGAGCTGTTTTTT. This sequence encodes CSARVFASGRRSTGELFF.

Notes on this clonotype: One base away lies a much larger clone, so this may be a sequencing read error. This sequence joins TRBV3-1 and TRBJ2-1; no firm D call. This CDR3 has 12 amino acids. V lost 4 bases, J lost 10 bases, and 11 bases lay in between. In germline, CDR1 is LGHDT, CDR2 YNNKEL (reference sequence). CDR3 in amino acids: CASSPPSGEQFF. The CDR3 DNA follows: TGTGCCAGCAGCCCTCCTAGTGGCGAGCAGTTCTTC.

This clonotype was seen a few times. The CDR3 bases are TGCAGTGCTAGCAAACTAGCGGGTAGGGACGATGAGCAGTTCTTC. Amino acids: CSASKLAGRDDEQFF. The rearrangement uses TRBV20-1 and TRBJ2-1, with 9 bases identical to TRBD2. The CDR3 length is 15 residues. Germline loops: CDR1 DFQATT, CDR2 SNEGSKA (reference sequence). V lost 3 bases, J lost 8 bases, and 11 bases stayed unmatched.

This clonotype turned up a few times. The CDR3 loop is CASSLLGTPNQPQHF. Written as DNA, the CDR3 is TGTGCCAGCAGTTTATTGGGGACACCAAATCAGCCCCAGCATTTT. This chain connects TRBV27 to TRBJ1-5, with TRBD1 as a possible D gene (6 bases). The CDR3 runs to 15 residues. V shed 1 base and J shed 4 bases, with 11 bases lying between them. Germline-derived CDR1 and CDR2 are MNHEY and SMNVEV (reference sequence).

A single count supports this clonotype. V gene TRBV7-2 combines with J gene TRBJ2-7, with D tentatively TRBD1 or TRBD2 (5 bases each). Per germline, CDR1 SGHTA and CDR2 FQGNSA. The CDR3 runs 14 residues. Trimming stripped 6 bases from V and 2 bases from J, with 14 bases between. The CDR3 region is CASRPPGPPYEQYF. CDR3 nucleotides: TGTGCCAGCAGGCCTCCGGGGCCGCCCTACGAGCAGTACTTC.

This clonotype was observed a handful of times. The chain couples TRBV9 to TRBJ2-5; D remains ambiguous. The CDR3 is 14 residues long. With 0 bases removed from V and 0 bases from J, the gap between germline ends came to 6 bases. Germline loops: CDR1 SGDLS, CDR2 YYNGEE. In nucleotides, the CDR3 is TGTGCCAGCAGCGTAGCCCTCTACCAAGAGACCCAGTACTTC. It encodes CASSVALYQETQYF.

This clonotype was detected ten times or more. The chain joins TRBV12-3 or TRBV12-4 to TRBJ2-5; TRBD1 matches at 7 bases. With V trimmed by 8 bases and J by 5 bases, 14 bases remained unmatched. The CDR3 sequence is 15 residues long. The CDR3 spells CASSRWKGGVETQYF. Here the CDR3 DNA reads TGTGCCAGCTCTAGATGGAAAGGGGGCGTTGAGACCCAGTACTTC.

The rearrangement links TRBV6-2 or TRBV6-3 to TRBJ1-5; D is perhaps TRBD1 (5 bases). The CDR3 runs to 15 residues. Trimming stripped 7 bases from V and 0 bases from J, with 13 bases between. Germline CDR1 MNHEY, CDR2 SVGEGT. The CDR3 region is CASIQDPFSNQPQHF. The CDR3 nucleotides read TGTGCCAGCATACAGGACCCTTTTAGCAATCAGCCCCAGCATTTT.

This clonotype was observed at least ten times. This chain connects TRBV29-1 to TRBJ2-1; D perhaps matches TRBD2 (6 bases). The germline gives CDR1 SQVTM, CDR2 ANQGSEA. V lost 5 bases and J lost 5, with 22 bases in between. There are 16 residues in the CDR3. In nucleotides, the CDR3 is TGCAGCGTTAGGCGGTCTAGCATCGGGGGTAACAATGAGCAGTTCTTC. Amino acids: CSVRRSSIGGNNEQFF.

Turning to this clonotype: A much more abundant neighbour one base away suggests this may be a read error. This rearrangement joins TRBV7-3 to TRBJ1-2; a possible D gene is TRBD1 (5 bases). Germline V gene lookup returns CDR1 SGHTA and CDR2 FQGTGA. The V end was cut by 1 base, the J end by 3 bases, with 12 bases between. The CDR3 is made up of 15 amino acids. The CDR3 region has the DNA TGTGCCAGCAGCTTAATGGGGGGTACGGACTATGGCTACACCTTC. Encoded protein: CASSLMGGTDYGYTF.

Points on this clonotype: This may be a read error: a much more frequent sequence differs by one nucleotide. This chain links TRBV6-2 or TRBV6-3 with TRBJ2-5, with 7 bases lining up with TRBD2. The CDR3 is made up of 18 amino acids. Germline CDR1 reads MNHEY; CDR2 reads SVGEGT. CDR3 DNA sequence: TGTGCCAGCAGTTCAAGCGGGGCAGACCTGACCCCCCAAGAGACCCAGCACTTC. It encodes CASSSSGADLTPQETQHF.

This clonotype has ten or more counts. CDR3 DNA sequence: TGCAGTGCTAGAGGCCTTACGAACACTGAAGCTTTCTTT. Amino acids: CSARGLTNTEAFF. This chain uses TRBV20-1 with TRBJ1-1; D unclear. From germline, CDR1 is DFQATT and CDR2 SNEGSKA (reference sequence). The CDR3 is 13 residues long. Trimming shortened V by 1 base and J by 1 base, and 7 bases separated the two germline ends.

Ten or more counts support this clonotype. The rearrangement uses TRBV5-1 and TRBJ2-2; D perhaps matches TRBD1 (5 bases). Looked up from germline, CDR1 is SGHRS and CDR2 is YFSETQ. This CDR3 spans 15 amino acids. V dropped 6 bases and J dropped 8 bases, with 20 bases sitting between them. The CDR3: CASTSRTTERGELFF. CDR3 in DNA: TGCGCCAGCACTTCCCGGACAACCGAGAGGGGGGAGCTGTTTTTT. Together with reference TRBV5-1 and TRBJ2-2, the CDR3 gives the full variable domain: KAGVTQTPRYLIKTRGQQVTLSCSPISGHRSVSWYQQTPGQGLQFLFEYFSETQRNKGNFPGRFSGRQFSNSRSEMNVSTLELGDSALYLCASTSRTTERGELFFGEGSRLTVL.